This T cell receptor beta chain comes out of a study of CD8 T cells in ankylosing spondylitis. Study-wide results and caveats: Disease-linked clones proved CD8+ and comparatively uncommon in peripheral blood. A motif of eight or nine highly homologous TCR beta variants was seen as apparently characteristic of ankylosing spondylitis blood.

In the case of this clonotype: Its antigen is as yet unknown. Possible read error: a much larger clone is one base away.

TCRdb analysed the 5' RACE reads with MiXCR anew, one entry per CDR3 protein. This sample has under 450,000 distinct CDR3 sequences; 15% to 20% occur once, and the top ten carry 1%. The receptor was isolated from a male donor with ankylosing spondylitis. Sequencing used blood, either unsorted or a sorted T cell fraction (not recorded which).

CDR3 loop: CTSSPPSGQGLAGGRLYF. The CDR3 DNA follows: TGTACCAGCAGCCCTCCCTCGGGGCAAGGACTAGCGGGAGGGAGGCTGTATTTT. The V call is TRBV3-1, the J call TRBJ2-3; 15 positions match TRBD2. The CDR3 sequence is 18 residues long. The germline V gene has CDR1 LGHDT and CDR2 YNNKEL (reference sequence).